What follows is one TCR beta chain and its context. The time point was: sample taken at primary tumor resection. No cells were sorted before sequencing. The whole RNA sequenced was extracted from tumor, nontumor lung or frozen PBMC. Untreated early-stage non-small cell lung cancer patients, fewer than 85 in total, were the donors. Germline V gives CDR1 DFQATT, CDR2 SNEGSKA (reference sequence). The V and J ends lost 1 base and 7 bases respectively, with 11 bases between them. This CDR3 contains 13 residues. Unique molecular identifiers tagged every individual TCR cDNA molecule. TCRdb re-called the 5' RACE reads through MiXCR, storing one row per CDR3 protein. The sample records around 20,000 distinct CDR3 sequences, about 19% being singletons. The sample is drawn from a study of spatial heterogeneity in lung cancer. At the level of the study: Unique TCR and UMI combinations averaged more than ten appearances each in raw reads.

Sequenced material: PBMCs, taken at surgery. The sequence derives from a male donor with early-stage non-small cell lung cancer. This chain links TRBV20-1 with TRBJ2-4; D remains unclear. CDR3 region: CSARGEAVNIQYF. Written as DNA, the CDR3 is TGCAGTGCTAGAGGAGAGGCCGTGAACATTCAGTACTTC.